The present entry profiles one TCR beta chain with its context. Its antigen is not identified. This record belongs to a study of CXCR3-negative and CXCR3-positive naive CD8 T cells. Study background: Sequencing brought in 130 million or so TRB reads altogether, and each library got about 1.5 +/- 0.3 million. General study results and limits: TRBV-TRBJ usage matched between naive CXCR3-negative and CXCR3-positive cells but not between memory cells.

The CDR3 loop spans 15 amino acids. Looked up from germline, CDR1 is MNHEY and CDR2 is SMNVEV (reference sequence). UMI-tagged TRB cDNA libraries were built via 5' RACE. TCRdb reprocessed the 5' RACE reads, with one entry per CDR3 protein and no DNA. Here the sample table reports 45,000 to 65,000 distinct CDR3 sequences. This receptor was identified in a human donor in good health. Some clones in this sample may be carry-over from other donors' samples. Sequenced sample: naive CXCR3- CD8+ T cells from blood. The subset: CD45RO-CCR7+CD27+CD95- naive CD8+ T cells lacking CXCR3 (TNR3-). The chain links TRBV27 to TRBJ2-3; as DNA is missing, the TRBD2 call by TCRdb cannot be tested. This CDR3 is CASSQRGPSTDTQYF.